Sequencing of this T cell receptor beta chain was carried out in a study of T-cell reconstitution after alpha-beta-depleted transplantation in children. Whole-study findings and limits: Fresh T-cell production supplied most of the T-cell counts and diversity seen one year after transplant.

Unique molecular identifiers were used to barcode this TCRbeta library. Using its own MiXCR run on the PCR reads, TCRdb lists one record per CDR3 protein. The sample yields 500,000 to 650,000 distinct CDR3 sequences, 10% to 15% seen once. This clonotype turned up a few times. Its matching antigen is unknown. V trimming: 8 bases; J trimming: 4 bases; junction bases outside the gene matches: 9. The CDR3 extends over 14 amino acids. This material consisted of PBMCs, mostly from graft donor cells, taken 360 days after TCRalphabeta/CD19-depleted stem cell transplant. The TCR originated in a male patient aged 10 to 17 who had a stem cell transplant for acute myeloid leukemia, so the T cells may come from the graft donor. The chain carries TRBV12-3 or TRBV12-4 and TRBJ2-7; 9 bases are a match to TRBD1. CDR3 protein: CASVPGQGNYEQYF. The CDR3 region has the DNA TGTGCCAGCGTACCGGGACAGGGTAATTACGAGCAGTACTTC.